Each of the 21 T cell receptor beta chains below was sequenced from the same sample in a study of blood T cell repertoires in COVID-19. Assay: immunoSEQ multiplex PCR; the TCRdb copy retains only in-frame clones and omits some. The table includes around 110,000 clones, 86% detected once. The sequenced material came from peripheral blood. These receptors were collected from a man between 40 and 49 years old with acute or convalescent COVID-19.

In this sample, this clone turned up a few times. The gene calls are TRBV3-1 (or the pseudogene TRBV3-2) and TRBJ2-7, with D tentatively TRBD2 (6 bases). Germline CDR1 reads LGHDT; CDR2 reads YNNKEL (reference sequence). The CDR3 runs to 14 residues. Trimming stripped 1 base from V and 6 bases from J, with 13 bases between. DNA for the CDR3: TGTGCCAGCAGCCAAGGTGCTCACGGGGGCGAGCAGTACTTC. It translates to CASSQGAHGGEQYF.

This clone turned up a few times. The V gene is TRBV12-3 or TRBV12-4, the J gene TRBJ1-1; no clear D. V gave up 3 bases and J gave up 1 base, with 3 bases separating them. The CDR3 has 12 residues. The CDR3 is CASSFGNTEAFF. The CDR3, as DNA: TGTGCCAGCAGTTTCGGGAACACTGAAGCTTTCTTT.

CDR3: CASSPRQGDTEAFF. CDR3 nucleotide sequence: TGTGCCAGCAGCCCAAGACAGGGGGACACTGAAGCTTTCTTT. V and J are TRBV9 and TRBJ1-1; 9 bases align to TRBD1. V shed 4 bases, J shed 3 bases, and the junction held 4 bases outside the gene matches. Germline CDR1 is SGDLS and CDR2 is YYNGEE. CDR3 length: 14 amino acids.

The chain joins TRBV27 to TRBJ1-4; 7 bases map to TRBD1. V trimming: 3 bases; J trimming: 0 bases; junction bases outside the gene matches: 13. The CDR3 contains 19 residues. Germline V gene lookup returns CDR1 MNHEY and CDR2 SMNVEV (reference sequence). The CDR3 region is CASSFQPKKTGTTNEKLFF. The CDR3 DNA sequence: TGTGCCAGCAGTTTTCAGCCGAAGAAGACAGGGACAACTAATGAAAAACTGTTTTTT.

This clone was counted a few times. The V call is TRBV3-1 (or the pseudogene TRBV3-2), the J call TRBJ1-1; 7 nucleotides line up with TRBD1. V was clipped by 5 bases and J by 4 bases; unmatched bases: 4. The CDR3 runs to 13 residues. The germline V gene encodes CDR1 LGHDT and CDR2 YNNKEL (reference sequence). The CDR3 nucleotides are TGTGCCAGCAGCGGGCACAGGGGCACTGAAGCTTTCTTT. Protein: CASSGHRGTEAFF.

This clone was found once. V usage is TRBV3-1 (or the pseudogene TRBV3-2) and J usage is TRBJ1-1, with a tentative D call TRBD1 (5 bases). The CDR3 loop spans 12 amino acids. Looked up from germline, CDR1 is LGHDT and CDR2 is YNNKEL (reference sequence). With 4 bases removed from V and 7 bases from J, the gap between germline ends came to 10 bases. In DNA form, the CDR3 reads TGTGCCAGCAGCCGTTTAGGGGTTGAAGCTTTCTTT. Residues: CASSRLGVEAFF.

Details on this clone: The identical CDR3 is also encoded by other nucleotide sequences in the sample. This rearrangement joins TRBV12-3 or TRBV12-4 to TRBJ1-2; no firm D call. The length of the CDR3 is 13 residues. V was cut by 1 base and J by 4 bases, with 7 bases left in between. The CDR3 is CASSLDSTYGYTF. For the CDR3, the DNA is TGTGCCAGCAGTTTAGACAGTACCTATGGCTACACCTTC.

For the CDR3, the DNA is TGTGCCAGCAGCCTCCCCCGCGCACTCCTCTCCAATGAGCAGTTCTTC. It encodes CASSLPRALLSNEQFF. V and J are TRBV7-9 and TRBJ2-1; D call uncertain. V lost 5 bases and J lost 6, with 20 bases in between. Germline assignment: CDR1 SEHNR and CDR2 FQNEAQ (reference sequence). The CDR3 consists of 16 residues.

CDR3 in amino acids: CATSGRGSNSPLHF. In nucleotides, the CDR3 is TGTGCCACCAGTGGTCGTGGCTCTAATTCACCCCTCCACTTT. The chain is built from TRBV24-1 and TRBJ1-6; D is ambiguous. The CDR3 sequence is 14 residues long. Looked up from germline, CDR1 is KGHDR and CDR2 is SFDVKD. V was trimmed by 5 bases and J by 6 bases, leaving 10 bases between them.

V and J are TRBV19 and TRBJ1-1, with D maybe TRBD1 (6 bases). The CDR3 consists of 16 residues. In germline, CDR1 is LNHDA, CDR2 SQIVND (reference sequence). The V and J ends lost 6 bases and 0 bases respectively, with 17 bases between them. The CDR3 here is CASSTHPDSMNTEAFF. The CDR3 DNA reads TGTGCCAGTAGCACCCACCCGGACAGCATGAACACTGAAGCTTTCTTT. The variable domain in full, completed from reference TRBV19 and TRBJ1-1, reads DGGITQSPKYLFRKEGQNVTLSCEQNLNHDAMYWYRQDPGQGLRLIYYSQIVNDFQKGDIAEGYSVSREKKESFPLTVTSAQKNPTAFYLCASSTHPDSMNTEAFFGQGTRLTVV.

The rearrangement uses TRBV9 and TRBJ2-1, with a possible D match to TRBD2 (5 bases). The CDR3 totals 15 residues. The germline gives CDR1 SGDLS, CDR2 YYNGEE. V was pared by 4 bases and J by 2 bases, with 13 bases between. This chain's CDR3 is CASSPTGSAYNEQFF. DNA for the CDR3: TGTGCCAGCAGCCCCACGGGGTCAGCCTACAATGAGCAGTTCTTC.

This clone was found once. The rearrangement links TRBV5-4 to TRBJ1-1; TRBD1 might be the D (6 bases). V dropped 0 bases and J dropped 5 bases, with 11 bases sitting between them. Germline-derived CDR1 and CDR2 are SGHNT and YYREEE (reference sequence). CDR3 size: 14 residues. CDR3 loop: CASSLAGGRTEAFF. CDR3 bases: TGTGCCAGCAGCTTGGCCGGGGGGCGGACTGAAGCTTTCTTT.

V gene TRBV18 combines with J gene TRBJ1-3, with D hard to call. This CDR3 comprises 16 residues. The V and J ends lost 3 bases and 0 bases respectively, with 12 bases between them. Germline V CDR1 and CDR2: KGHSH, LQKENI. The chain's CDR3 is CASSPRSQNSGNTIYF. CDR3 DNA: TGTGCCAGCTCACCCAGATCGCAGAACTCTGGAAACACCATATATTTT.

This clone has just a few counts. The V gene is TRBV11-3, the J gene TRBJ2-7; D gene ambiguous. This CDR3 region has 13 residues. Germline V CDR1 and CDR2: SGHNT, YENEEA. V lost 5 bases, J lost 7 bases, and 15 bases lay in between. CDR3: CASSPAPRGEQYF. The CDR3 DNA is TGTGCCAGCAGCCCAGCACCTCGCGGAGAGCAGTACTTC.

The genes are TRBV5-6 and TRBJ1-4; a possible D gene is TRBD1 (5 bases). The CDR3 is 14 amino acids. Trimming stripped 4 bases from V and 6 bases from J, with 13 bases between. Germline CDR1 reads SGHDT; CDR2 reads YYEEEE. The DNA for the CDR3 is TGTGCCAGCAGCCGCCCCCCGACAGATGAAAAACTGTTTTTT. This translates into CASSRPPTDEKLFF.

This rearrangement joins TRBV6-2 or TRBV6-3 to TRBJ1-2; D is unresolved. Germline CDR1 is MNHEY and CDR2 is SVGEGT. The CDR3 has 14 amino acids. Between the trimmed V and J ends, which lost 2 bases and 1 base, there was a span of 8 bases. In DNA form, the CDR3 reads TGTGCCAGCAGTTACCGGAGGTTTAACTATGGCTACACCTTC. Translation: CASSYRRFNYGYTF.

CDR3 sequence: CASSLSQGAGVGPQHF. The CDR3, as DNA: TGTGCCAGCAGCTTATCGCAGGGGGCGGGGGTAGGGCCCCAGCATTTT. The V and J genes are TRBV7-9 and TRBJ1-5; 8 bases fit TRBD1. Germline values: CDR1 SEHNR, CDR2 FQNEAQ (reference sequence). The junction had 12 bases not matched to a gene; V was cut back by 2 bases and J by 9 bases. The CDR3 totals 16 residues.

This clone turned up a few times. The J gene is TRBJ2-7, the V gene TRBV3-1 (or the pseudogene TRBV3-2); no clear D. V was trimmed by 10 bases and J by 4 bases, leaving 20 bases between them. The CDR3 extends over 14 amino acids. The germline gives CDR1 LGHDT, CDR2 YNNKEL (reference sequence). The CDR3 bases are TGTGCCACCCTCCATGGTACGAGGTCGTACGAGCAGTACTTC. Its protein product is CATLHGTRSYEQYF.

The chain employs TRBV11-2 and TRBJ1-1, with 8 bases identical to TRBD1. The junction had 4 bases not matched to a gene; V was cut back by 4 bases and J by 0 bases. Germline V CDR1 and CDR2: SGHAT, FQNNGV. This CDR3 comprises 15 residues. CDR3: CASSSRGPVNTEAFF. Written as DNA, the CDR3 is TGTGCCAGCAGCTCCAGGGGGCCTGTGAACACTGAAGCTTTCTTT.

The chain carries TRBV7-6 and TRBJ2-1, with 11 positions matching TRBD2. From germline, CDR1 is SGHVS and CDR2 FNYEAQ. This CDR3 comprises 16 residues. The V gene end was trimmed by 2 bases and the J gene end by 4 bases; junction bases not matched to a gene: 4. The CDR3 region has the DNA TGTGCCAGCAGCTTACAGACTAGCGGGATATACAATGAGCAGTTCTTC. Residues: CASSLQTSGIYNEQFF.

The chain has TRBV5-5 and TRBJ2-7; D remains ambiguous. This CDR3 is 13 amino acids long. Germline V gene lookup returns CDR1 SGHKS and CDR2 YYEKEE (reference sequence). The germline V and J ends were trimmed by 2 bases and 0 bases, with 6 bases remaining between them. The CDR3 here is CASSFLSSYEQYF. The DNA for the CDR3 is TGTGCCAGCAGCTTCCTGAGCTCCTACGAGCAGTACTTC.